This T cell receptor beta chain comes out of a study of blood T cell repertoires in COVID-19. The germline CDR1 and CDR2 sequences are MDHEN and SYDVKM. The CDR3 covers 13 residues. Trimming pared 5 bases from V and 1 base from J, leaving 8 bases between. TCRdb's table, derived via immunoSEQ multiplex PCR, lists solely in-frame clones and lacks some. The table has roughly 120,000 clones, more than 80% seen once. The sample holds a few counts of this clone. What was sequenced was peripheral blood. The sequence was collected from a woman aged 80 or over with COVID-19, enrolled during active disease. The chain joins TRBV28 to TRBJ1-1; no reliable D call. CDR3 region: CASSNKENTEAFF. The CDR3 nucleotides are TGTGCCAGCAGTAACAAAGAGAACACTGAAGCTTTCTTT.